The 16 T cell receptor beta chains listed next were all sequenced from one sample in a study of blood T cell repertoires in COVID-19. The data were produced by immunoSEQ multiplex PCR, yet TCRdb's version contains in-frame clones alone and is incomplete. The data show 390,000 or so clones, with about nine tenths seen just once and 1.4% to 1.5% held by the top ten. Source material: peripheral blood. These receptors all come from a woman in her twenties or thirties with active or convalescent COVID-19.

The chain has TRBV6-5 and TRBJ1-1; D may be TRBD1 (6 bases). The CDR3 extends over 15 amino acids. The ends were cut back, 2 bases at V and 5 bases at J, with 15 bases in the middle. Germline values: CDR1 MNHEY, CDR2 SVGAGI. The CDR3 is CASSYGQTVQTEAFF. The CDR3 bases are TGTGCCAGCAGTTACGGACAGACAGTTCAGACTGAAGCTTTCTTT.

The chain carries TRBV24-1 and TRBJ2-4; D unclear. The CDR3 has 15 amino acids. Germline V gene data show CDR1 as KGHDR and CDR2 as SFDVKD. Trimming pared 3 bases from V and 1 base from J, leaving 9 bases between. This CDR3 reads CATSDILEAKNIQYF. As DNA, the CDR3 is TGTGCCACCAGTGATATTTTGGAGGCCAAAAACATTCAGTACTTC.

Only one count was recorded for this clone. The chain combines TRBV6-5 with TRBJ1-2; D is perhaps TRBD1 (5 bases). V dropped 5 bases and J dropped 4 bases, with 11 bases sitting between them. CDR1 MNHEY and CDR2 SVGAGI come from the germline V gene. The CDR3 is made up of 13 amino acids. The CDR3 coding sequence is TGTGCCAGCAGTACCCACGACAGCTATGGCTACACCTTC. Amino acids: CASSTHDSYGYTF.

The chain employs TRBV6-5 and TRBJ2-1; a possible D gene is TRBD1 (6 bases). The V gene's germline CDR1 is MNHEY and CDR2 SVGAGI. This CDR3 is 15 amino acids long. V was shortened by 6 bases and J by 8 bases, with 20 bases between the two germline ends. The CDR3 reads CASSLAGTLTDEQFF. The CDR3 DNA sequence: TGTGCCAGCAGCTTAGCCGGGACACTCACCGATGAGCAGTTCTTC.

The V call is TRBV28, the J call TRBJ1-1, with 7 bases matching TRBD1. CDR1 and CDR2 (germline): MDHEN, SYDVKM. CDR3 length: 14 residues. V was pared by 5 bases and J by 0 bases, with 3 bases of the junction left unmatched. CDR3 protein: CASSGGGVNTEAFF. The CDR3 DNA reads TGTGCCAGCAGTGGAGGGGGCGTGAACACTGAAGCTTTCTTT. Together with reference TRBV28 and TRBJ1-1, the CDR3 gives the full variable domain: DVKVTQSSRYLVKRTGEKVFLECVQDMDHENMFWYRQDPGLGLRLIYFSYDVKMKEKGDIPEGYSVSREKKERFSLILESASTNQTSMYLCASSGGGVNTEAFFGQGTRLTVV.

This chain links TRBV19 with TRBJ2-1; 8 nucleotides line up with TRBD2. The CDR3 sequence is 15 residues long. Per the germline V gene, CDR1 is LNHDA and CDR2 is SQIVND (reference sequence). V dropped 9 bases and J dropped 0; count of bases not matched to a gene: 7. The CDR3 protein is CASTRGASSYNEQFF. The CDR3 DNA follows: TGTGCCAGCACGCGGGGGGCTAGCTCCTACAATGAGCAGTTCTTC.

The V call is TRBV6-5, the J call TRBJ1-5, with D possibly being TRBD1 (6 bases). The V gene's germline CDR1 is MNHEY and CDR2 SVGAGI. V lost 6 bases and J lost 4, with 13 bases in between. The CDR3 runs to 14 residues. The DNA of the CDR3 is TGTGCCAGCAGACAGGGAGTTGGAAATCAGCCCCAGCATTTT. It codes for CASRQGVGNQPQHF.

The J gene is TRBJ1-6, the V gene TRBV5-4; D is ambiguous. V shed 0 bases and J shed 8 bases, with 12 bases lying between them. CDR1 and CDR2 from the germline V gene are SGHNT and YYREEE (reference sequence). The CDR3 is made up of 15 amino acids. The CDR3 DNA sequence: TGTGCCAGCAGCTTGGACAGTGGCGCCTATTCACCCCTCCACTTT. Its protein product is CASSLDSGAYSPLHF.

The chain recombines TRBV29-1 with TRBJ2-5; D gene ambiguous. The V end was cut by 4 bases, the J end by 5 bases, with 8 bases between. The CDR3 totals 11 residues. Per the germline V gene, CDR1 is SQVTM and CDR2 is ANQGSEA. The CDR3 coding sequence is TGCAGCGTTGTTAGTCCCGAGACCCAGTACTTC. This encodes CSVVSPETQYF.

The chain is built from TRBV4-1 and TRBJ1-1; weak D call: TRBD1 (6 bases). The germline CDR1 and CDR2 sequences are MGHRA and YSYEKL. V was cut by 5 bases and J by 3 bases, with 10 bases left in between. This CDR3 region has 13 residues. As DNA, the CDR3 is TGCGCCAGCAGCTACACAGGGTACACTGAAGCTTTCTTT. This codes for CASSYTGYTEAFF.

This clone was found a few times. V is TRBV19 and J is TRBJ1-1; 10 positions agree with TRBD1. This CDR3 has 18 residues. Trimming took 1 base from V and 1 from J; bases not matched to a gene: 9. From germline, CDR1 is LNHDA and CDR2 SQIVND (reference sequence). Here the CDR3 DNA reads TGTGCCAGTAGTATAGGTCCAGGGACAGGGGCGAAGAACACTGAAGCTTTCTTT. Translated, it gives CASSIGPGTGAKNTEAFF.

V and J are TRBV29-1 and TRBJ1-1; weak D call: TRBD1 (6 bases). V was shortened by 3 bases and J by 1 base, with 15 bases between the two germline ends. This CDR3 is 15 amino acids long. The germline V gene has CDR1 SQVTM and CDR2 ANQGSEA. The CDR3 loop is CSVEGDRGANTEAFF. The CDR3 DNA follows: TGCAGCGTTGAGGGGGACCGGGGGGCGAACACTGAAGCTTTCTTT.

The gene calls are TRBV9 and TRBJ2-5; TRBD2 aligns across 9 bases. Germline values: CDR1 SGDLS, CDR2 YYNGEE. V was clipped by 5 bases and J by 5 bases; unmatched bases: 7. CDR3 length: 14 amino acids. The CDR3 sequence: CASSPGLAKETQYF. For the CDR3, the DNA is TGTGCCAGCAGTCCGGGACTAGCTAAGGAGACCCAGTACTTC.

The CDR3 DNA is TGTGCCAGCAGCTTACAGGGCTTTGGGACCCAGTACTTC. Its protein product is CASSLQGFGTQYF. The V and J genes are TRBV7-2 and TRBJ2-5; D may be TRBD1 (5 bases). CDR1 SGHTA and CDR2 FQGNSA come from the germline V gene. The CDR3 is made up of 13 amino acids. Trimming took 2 bases from V and 7 from J, leaving 11 bases between them.

The chain joins TRBV3-1 (or the pseudogene TRBV3-2) to TRBJ2-5; D remains ambiguous. V lost 1 base and J lost 5, with 8 bases in between. Germline V gives CDR1 LGHDT, CDR2 YNNKEL (reference sequence). CDR3 length: 13 residues. DNA of the CDR3: TGTGCCAGCAGCCAAGTCCCTCGGGAGACCCAGTACTTC. The encoded protein is CASSQVPRETQYF.

This clone appeared a single time. The V call is TRBV3-1 (or the pseudogene TRBV3-2), the J call TRBJ2-7; 11 bases agree with TRBD1. Germline CDR1 is LGHDT and CDR2 is YNNKEL (reference sequence). This CDR3 contains 17 residues. Losses at the gene ends were 3 bases for V and 0 bases for J; bases not matched to a gene: 7. CDR3 bases: TGTGCCAGCAGCCAGGGACAGGGGGTTACCTTCTCCTACGAGCAGTACTTC. As protein: CASSQGQGVTFSYEQYF.